These T cell receptor beta chains were read from a single sample in a study of T cells in localized non-small cell lung cancer. The method was immunoSEQ multiplex PCR; TCRdb's version includes in-frame clones alone and lacks a portion of them. The sample lists a few thousand clones, 20% to 30% occurring once. The sample consisted of lung tumor tissue, taken before any cancer treatment. Receptors originate from a female donor older than 55 with stage III lung adenocarcinoma. Both conserved end residues are part of each CDR3. The D gene is left open where the match is weak. The size field is filled for only some rows; it gives once, few, many or a size class.

clone size: .; D gene: .; J gene: TRBJ1-1; V gene: TRBV11-3; CDR3 DNA: TGTGCCAGCAGCTCTCTCGGGGGAGACACTGAAGCTTTCTTT; CDR3 protein: CASSSLGGDTEAFF
clone size: few; D gene: TRBD2; J gene: TRBJ2-3; V gene: TRBV4-1; CDR3 DNA: TGCACCAGCAGCCACGTTAGCGGGAGTGTCGACGGAGCAGATACGCAGTATTTT; CDR3 protein: CTSSHVSGSVDGADTQYF
clone size: .; D gene: .; J gene: TRBJ2-1; V gene: TRBV10-3; CDR3 DNA: TGTGCCATCAGTGTCCGAGAGGGTGAGTCCAATGAGCAGTTCTTC; CDR3 protein: CAISVREGESNEQFF
clone size: .; D gene: .; J gene: TRBJ1-1; V gene: TRBV11-3; CDR3 DNA: TGTGCCAGCAGCTTCCTAGGATGGGGGCAGTTGAACACTGAAGCTTTCTTT; CDR3 protein: CASSFLGWGQLNTEAFF
clone size: .; D gene: .; J gene: TRBJ1-1; V gene: TRBV5-1; CDR3 DNA: TGCGCCAGCAGCTTGGGAGGGGCCAAGAACACTGAAGCTTTCTTT; CDR3 protein: CASSLGGAKNTEAFF
clone size: .; D gene: .; J gene: TRBJ1-2; V gene: TRBV11-3; CDR3 DNA: TGTGCCAGCAGCTTACCAGGAGGGGCAAGCTATGGCTACACCTTC; CDR3 protein: CASSLPGGASYGYTF
clone size: .; D gene: .; J gene: TRBJ1-1; V gene: TRBV25-1; CDR3 DNA: TGTGCCAGCAGCCCAACAGGGAGAACTGAAGCTTTCTTT; CDR3 protein: CASSPTGRTEAFF
clone size: .; D gene: .; J gene: TRBJ1-2; V gene: TRBV9; CDR3 DNA: TGTGCCAGCACCAAGCGCTTGTGGGGAGACTATGGCTACACCTTC; CDR3 protein: CASTKRLWGDYGYTF
clone size: once; D gene: TRBD2; J gene: TRBJ2-2; V gene: TRBV14; CDR3 DNA: TGTGCCAGCAGCCAAGAAGGGGAACTAGCGGCAAACACCGGGGAGCTGTTTTTT; CDR3 protein: CASSQEGELAANTGELFF
clone size: .; D gene: TRBD2; J gene: TRBJ2-1; V gene: TRBV15; CDR3 DNA: TGTGCCACCAGCAGAGTTTTAGCGGGAGGGCCAAACAATGAGCAGTTCTTC; CDR3 protein: CATSRVLAGGPNNEQFF
clone size: .; D gene: TRBD1; J gene: TRBJ2-2; V gene: TRBV6-8; CDR3 DNA: TGTGCCAGCCGCAAGGACAGGGAGAGGACCGGGGAGCTGTTTTTT; CDR3 protein: CASRKDRERTGELFF
clone size: .; D gene: TRBD2; J gene: TRBJ2-7; V gene: TRBV19; CDR3 DNA: TGTGCCAGTAGTGGGAGGACTAGCGGGAGGTACGAGCAGTACTTC; CDR3 protein: CASSGRTSGRYEQYF
clone size: .; D gene: .; J gene: TRBJ1-3; V gene: TRBV11-3; CDR3 DNA: TGTGCCAGCAGACCCTTTAAATATCCTGCTGGCGGAAACACCATATATTTT; CDR3 protein: CASRPFKYPAGGNTIYF
clone size: .; D gene: TRBD2; J gene: TRBJ2-1; V gene: TRBV5-1; CDR3 DNA: TGCGCCAGCAGCCTAGGGACTAGCGGGAGGGTCAACAATGAGCAGTTCTTC; CDR3 protein: CASSLGTSGRVNNEQFF
clone size: .; D gene: TRBD1; J gene: TRBJ1-5; V gene: TRBV19; CDR3 DNA: TGTGCCAGTGACTCCAACAGGGGCTATCAGCCCCAGCATTTT; CDR3 protein: CASDSNRGYQPQHF
clone size: .; D gene: TRBD1; J gene: TRBJ2-2; V gene: TRBV18; CDR3 DNA: TGTGCCAGCTCACCCAATCGGCTAGGAACAGGGGGCACCGGGGAGCTGTTTTTT; CDR3 protein: CASSPNRLGTGGTGELFF
clone size: .; D gene: TRBD1; J gene: TRBJ2-1; V gene: TRBV11-3; CDR3 DNA: TGTGCCAGCAGCTCCCGGGACAGTCAAAACAATGAGCAGTTCTTC; CDR3 protein: CASSSRDSQNNEQFF
clone size: few; D gene: .; J gene: TRBJ2-5; V gene: TRBV7-1; CDR3 DNA: TGTGCCAGCAGCGCCTACGACGTATTACCGAACCCAGAAGAGACCCAGTACTTC; CDR3 protein: CASSAYDVLPNPEETQYF
clone size: .; D gene: .; J gene: TRBJ1-1; V gene: TRBV11-3; CDR3 DNA: TGTGCCAGCAGCTTGGCTCCCGGAAGGAACACTGAAGCTTTCTTT; CDR3 protein: CASSLAPGRNTEAFF
clone size: .; D gene: .; J gene: TRBJ1-3; V gene: TRBV9; CDR3 DNA: TGTGCCAGCAGCGTAGGTGGCAACTCTGGAAACACCATATATTTT; CDR3 protein: CASSVGGNSGNTIYF
clone size: hyperexpanded; D gene: .; J gene: TRBJ2-1; V gene: TRBV19; CDR3 DNA: TGTGCCAGTAGTATCGCGGTTTACAATGAGCAGTTCTTC; CDR3 protein: CASSIAVYNEQFF
clone size: .; D gene: TRBD2; J gene: TRBJ2-7; V gene: TRBV28; CDR3 DNA: TGTGCCAGCAGCTCTCCTTCGACTAGCGGGACCTCCTACGAGCAGTACTTC; CDR3 protein: CASSSPSTSGTSYEQYF
clone size: .; D gene: .; J gene: TRBJ2-1; V gene: TRBV7-5; CDR3 DNA: TGTGCCAGCAGCTTAGATAGGGCGGGTTACAATGAGCAGTTCTTC; CDR3 protein: CASSLDRAGYNEQFF
clone size: .; D gene: .; J gene: TRBJ2-1; V gene: TRBV29-1; CDR3 DNA: TGCAGCGTTGATGCTAGCCACGGGGATGCTCCGATCTTC; CDR3 protein: CSVDASHGDAPIF
clone size: medium-sized; D gene: .; J gene: TRBJ1-2; V gene: TRBV6-8; CDR3 DNA: TGTGCCAGCACGCCGGGCCCATCCTGGGGCTACACCTTC; CDR3 protein: CASTPGPSWGYTF
clone size: .; D gene: .; J gene: TRBJ1-2; V gene: TRBV6-8; CDR3 DNA: TGTGCCAGCAGTTACTCAGCAGGTTCTAACTATGGCTACACCTTC; CDR3 protein: CASSYSAGSNYGYTF